This T cell receptor beta chain was captured by sequencing in a study of T-cell reconstitution after alpha-beta-depleted transplantation in children. The sample holds a few counts of this clonotype. What it recognizes is unknown. The authors prepared the TCRbeta library with unique molecular identifiers. TCRdb independently ran MiXCR on the PCR reads; one entry per CDR3 protein. The table records 400,000 to 450,000 distinct CDR3 sequences, around two fifths of them present only once. V was pared by 8 bases and J by 1 base, with 16 bases between. The CDR3 spans 14 residues. CDR1 is DFQATT and CDR2 is SNEGSKA in the germline V gene (reference sequence). Whole-study findings and limits: Expanded graft clones, several hundred of them, were reportedly the source of alpha-beta T cells about two months after transplant.

The chain employs TRBV20-1 and TRBJ2-3; perhaps TRBD2 as D (6 bases). This clonotype was obtained from a girl aged 2 to 9 with aplastic anemia, due to receive a stem cell transplant. The sequencing here drew on PBMCs, taken before TCRalphabeta/CD19-depleted stem cell transplant. CDR3 loop: CSTARGRGTDTQYF. CDR3 nucleotides: TGCAGTACTGCTCGGGGGAGAGGCACAGATACGCAGTATTTT.